This T cell receptor beta chain was observed in a study of blood T cell repertoires in COVID-19. Whole-study context: Material from acute and convalescent COVID-19 was sourced from the United States, Italy and Spain. Sources were T cells, B-cell-depleted T cells, or PBMCs; the material itself was cDNA or gDNA.

This clone was seen a few times. Sequencing used immunoSEQ multiplex PCR; TCRdb keeps in-frame clones, though not all of them. Of some 260,000 clones listed, around three quarters were seen once; the top ten hold 3% to 3.5%. The CDR3 has 18 amino acids. V was shortened by 2 bases and J by 1 base, with 15 bases between the two germline ends. Germline CDR1 is MNHNS and CDR2 is SASEGT. The origin of this receptor is a woman aged 80 or over with acute or convalescent COVID-19. Sequencing was done on a sample of peripheral blood. The chain employs TRBV6-1 and TRBJ1-6; maybe TRBD1 (5 bases). CDR3 region: CASSEWVEGFSYNSPLHF. CDR3 bases: TGTGCCAGCAGTGAATGGGTGGAGGGGTTTTCCTATAATTCACCCCTCCACTTT.